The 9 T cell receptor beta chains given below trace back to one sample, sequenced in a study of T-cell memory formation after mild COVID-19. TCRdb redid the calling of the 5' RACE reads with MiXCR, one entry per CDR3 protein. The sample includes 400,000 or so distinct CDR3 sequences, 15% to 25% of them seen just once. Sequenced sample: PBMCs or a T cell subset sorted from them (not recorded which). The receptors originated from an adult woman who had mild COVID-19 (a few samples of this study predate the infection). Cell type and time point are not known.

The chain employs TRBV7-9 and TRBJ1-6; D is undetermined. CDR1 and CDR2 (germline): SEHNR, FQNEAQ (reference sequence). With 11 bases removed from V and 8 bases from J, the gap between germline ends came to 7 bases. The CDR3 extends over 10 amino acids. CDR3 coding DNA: TGTGCCGGAGAACATTCACCCCTCCACTTT. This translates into CAGEHSPLHF. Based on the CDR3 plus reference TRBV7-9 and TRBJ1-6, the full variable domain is DTGVSQNPRHKITKRGQNVTFRCDPISEHNRLYWYRQTLGQGPEFLTYFQNEAQLEKSRLLSDRFSAERPKGSFSTLEIQRTEQGDSAMYLCAGEHSPLHFGNGTRLTVT.

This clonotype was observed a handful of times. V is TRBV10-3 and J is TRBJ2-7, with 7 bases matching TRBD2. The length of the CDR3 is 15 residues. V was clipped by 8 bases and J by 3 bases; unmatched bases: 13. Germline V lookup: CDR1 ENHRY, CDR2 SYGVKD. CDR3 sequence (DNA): TGTGCCATCGGGGGGGGAGCGGGGAAAAACTACGAGCAGTACTTC. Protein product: CAIGGGAGKNYEQYF.

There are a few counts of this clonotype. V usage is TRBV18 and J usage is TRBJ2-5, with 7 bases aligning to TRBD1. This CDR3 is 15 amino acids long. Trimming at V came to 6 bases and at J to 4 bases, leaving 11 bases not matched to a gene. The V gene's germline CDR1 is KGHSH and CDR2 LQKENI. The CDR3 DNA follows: TGTGCCAGCTCTCCCCGACAGGGTGGTGGAGAGACCCAGTACTTC. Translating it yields CASSPRQGGGETQYF.

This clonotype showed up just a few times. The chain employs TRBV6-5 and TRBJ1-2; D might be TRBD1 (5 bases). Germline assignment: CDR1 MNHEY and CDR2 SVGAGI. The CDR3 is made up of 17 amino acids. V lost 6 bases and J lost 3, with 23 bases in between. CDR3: CASSTMAREGLDYGYTF. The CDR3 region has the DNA TGTGCCAGCAGCACAATGGCCAGGGAGGGTCTGGACTATGGCTACACCTTC.

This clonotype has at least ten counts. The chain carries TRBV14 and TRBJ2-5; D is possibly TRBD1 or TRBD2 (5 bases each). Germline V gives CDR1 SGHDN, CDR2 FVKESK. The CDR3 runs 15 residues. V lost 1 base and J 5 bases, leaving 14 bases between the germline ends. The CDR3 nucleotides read TGTGCCAGCAGCCAAGGGGGACCCCGCGGGGAGACCCAGTACTTC. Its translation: CASSQGGPRGETQYF.

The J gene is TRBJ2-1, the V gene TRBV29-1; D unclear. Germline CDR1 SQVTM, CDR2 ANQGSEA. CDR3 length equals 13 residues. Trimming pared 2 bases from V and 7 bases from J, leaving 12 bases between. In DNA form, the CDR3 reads TGCAGCGTTGAAAGGGTGGAAGATAATGAGCAGTTCTTC. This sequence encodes CSVERVEDNEQFF.

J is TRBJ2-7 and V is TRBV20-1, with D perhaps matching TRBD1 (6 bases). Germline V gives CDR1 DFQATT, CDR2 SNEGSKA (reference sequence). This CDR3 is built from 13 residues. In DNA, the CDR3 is TGCAGCAGTAACAGGGCTTTCTCCTACGAGCAGTACTTC. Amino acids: CSSNRAFSYEQYF.

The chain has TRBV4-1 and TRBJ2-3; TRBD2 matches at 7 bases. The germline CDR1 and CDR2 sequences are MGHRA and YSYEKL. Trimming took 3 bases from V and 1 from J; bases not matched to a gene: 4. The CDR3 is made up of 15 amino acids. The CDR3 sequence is CASSHYGLGTDTQYF. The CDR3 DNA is TGCGCCAGCAGCCACTACGGACTAGGCACAGATACGCAGTATTTT.

CDR3 in DNA: TGTGCCAGCAGCCAAGGGCTCCAGGGACTGTACAATGAGCAGTTCTTC. Translating gives CASSQGLQGLYNEQFF. The rearrangement joins TRBV3-1 to TRBJ2-1; possibly TRBD2 for D (6 bases). V was trimmed by 1 base and J by 4 bases, leaving 14 bases between them. Per the germline V gene, CDR1 is LGHDT and CDR2 is YNNKEL (reference sequence). CDR3 length equals 16 residues.